The 3 T cell receptor beta chains presented below share a single source sample, sequenced in a study of identical twins. Using its own MiXCR run on the 5' RACE reads, TCRdb lists one record per CDR3 protein. The sample records 540,000 or so distinct CDR3 sequences, approximately 20% being singletons. The sample was also reused in another study, on yellow fever vaccine responses in identical twins.

The specimen was CD4+ T cells sorted from blood. These receptors all stem from a woman aged 18-35 years in good health.

This clonotype was observed a handful of times. The gene calls are TRBV7-2 and TRBJ2-3; no clear D gene. The CDR3 runs to 17 residues. Trimming left V 6 bases short and J 7 bases short, with 26 bases between. The germline V gene has CDR1 SGHTA and CDR2 FQGNSA. CDR3 bases: TGTGCCAGCAGTTTCCAAGGCGGCGGAACTTACTCCAATACGCAGTATTTT. This sequence encodes CASSFQGGGTYSNTQYF.

The chain carries TRBV19 and TRBJ2-3; 13 bases line up with TRBD2. The CDR3 runs 15 residues. Per the germline V gene, CDR1 is LNHDA and CDR2 is SQIVND (reference sequence). V shed 10 bases, J shed 6 bases, and the junction held 10 bases outside the gene matches. The CDR3: CATRTSGSDRDTQYF. DNA of the CDR3: TGTGCCACTCGGACTAGCGGGAGTGATAGGGATACGCAGTATTTT. The whole variable domain, filled in from reference TRBV19 and TRBJ2-3, reads DGGITQSPKYLFRKEGQNVTLSCEQNLNHDAMYWYRQDPGQGLRLIYYSQIVNDFQKGDIAEGYSVSREKKESFPLTVTSAQKNPTAFYLCATRTSGSDRDTQYFGPGTRLTVL.

This clonotype was observed a few times. V usage is TRBV9 and J usage is TRBJ2-5, with a possible D match to TRBD1 (8 bases). V was trimmed by 4 bases and J by 3 bases, leaving 19 bases between them. This CDR3 has 16 amino acids. CDR1 is SGDLS, CDR2 YYNGEE, per germline. In DNA form, the CDR3 reads TGTGCCAGCAGCCCCCTAACAGGGGGAGGGAAAGAGACCCAGTACTTC. Its translation is CASSPLTGGGKETQYF.